Listed below are T cell receptor beta chains from one sample, sequenced in a study of blood T cell repertoires in COVID-19. TCRdb's copy holds only in-frame clones and misses some; the assay was immunoSEQ multiplex PCR. The data hold 380,000 or so clones, with around nine tenths observed a single time. Sequencing input: peripheral blood. All receptors come from a woman aged 60-75 years with COVID-19, enrolled during active disease. Both conserved end residues are part of each CDR3. D genes are given only for firm matches. Not every row has a clone size; where given, it reads once, few, many or a size class.

j_call	clone_size	v_call	d_call	cdr3_aa	cdr3_nt
TRBJ2-7	NA	TRBV6-1	TRBD2	CASSEALAGPYEQYF	TGTGCCAGCAGTGAAGCCCTAGCGGGGCCCTACGAGCAGTACTTC
TRBJ1-2	once	TRBV5-1	NA	CASSLTGYDGYTF	TGCGCCAGCAGCTTGACAGGTTACGATGGCTACACCTTC
TRBJ1-6	few	TRBV9	NA	CASSVGGTTGSPLHF	TGTGCCAGCAGCGTAGGGGGAACAACGGGGTCACCCCTCCACTTT
TRBJ2-7	NA	TRBV9	NA	CASSVEAGPSYEQYF	TGTGCCAGCAGCGTAGAGGCGGGGCCCTCCTACGAGCAGTACTTC
TRBJ2-3	NA	TRBV3-1/TRBV3-2	TRBD1	CASSNTGELSDTQYF	TGTGCCAGCAGCAACACAGGGGAATTGTCAGATACGCAGTATTTT
TRBJ2-7	NA	TRBV7-9	NA	CASSLRGASEQYF	TGTGCCAGCAGCTTACGGGGGGCTAGCGAGCAGTACTTC
TRBJ2-1	NA	TRBV12-3/TRBV12-4	TRBD2	CASSSTSGNEQFF	TGTGCCAGCAGTTCTACTAGCGGCAATGAGCAGTTCTTC
TRBJ2-7	NA	TRBV2	NA	CASTRSQSSYEQYF	TGTGCCAGCACCCGGTCCCAAAGCTCCTACGAGCAGTACTTC
TRBJ1-1	NA	TRBV30	TRBD1	CAWTGQGINTEAFF	TGTGCCTGGACTGGACAGGGAATAAACACTGAAGCTTTCTTT
TRBJ1-6	NA	TRBV5-1	TRBD1	CASSLGQGDNSPLHF	TGCGCCAGCAGCTTGGGACAGGGGGACAATTCACCCCTCCACTTT
TRBJ2-7	NA	TRBV30	NA	CAWSVYGGDEQYF	TGTGCCTGGAGTGTCTACGGCGGGGACGAGCAGTACTTC
TRBJ1-5	once	TRBV30	TRBD1	CAWSIGDRVVQPQHF	TGTGCCTGGAGTATAGGGGACAGGGTGGTTCAGCCCCAGCATTTT
TRBJ1-2	many	TRBV18	NA	CASSPQPGQGGYTF	TGTGCCAGCTCACCACAGCCGGGCCAGGGTGGCTACACCTTC
TRBJ2-5	once	TRBV11-2	NA	CASSPGLGGETQYF	TGTGCCAGCAGCCCCGGACTGGGGGGAGAGACCCAGTACTTC
TRBJ2-1	NA	TRBV19	TRBD1	CASNDRGPYNEQFF	TGTGCCAGTAACGACAGGGGGCCCTACAATGAGCAGTTCTTC
TRBJ1-5	once	TRBV30	TRBD1	CAWTKQGIGGQPQHF	TGTGCCTGGACCAAACAGGGGATCGGTGGTCAGCCCCAGCATTTT
TRBJ1-5	NA	TRBV6-5	NA	CASSYAGASNQPQHF	TGTGCCAGCAGTTACGCTGGGGCGAGCAATCAGCCCCAGCATTTT
TRBJ2-2	NA	TRBV29-1	NA	CSVEEVPRAGELFF	TGCAGCGTTGAAGAGGTCCCCCGGGCCGGGGAGCTGTTTTTT
TRBJ2-3	NA	TRBV5-4	NA	CASSLEQLSTDTQYF	TGTGCCAGCAGCTTGGAACAGCTAAGCACAGATACGCAGTATTTT
TRBJ2-1	NA	TRBV6-1	NA	CASSEAPQNSYNEQFF	TGTGCCAGCAGTGAAGCGCCGCAGAATTCCTACAATGAGCAGTTCTTC
TRBJ1-3	few	TRBV9	TRBD1	CASSVGPGGNSGNTIYF	TGTGCCAGCAGCGTAGGGCCAGGGGGGAACTCTGGAAACACCATATATTTT
TRBJ1-4	once	TRBV9	NA	CASSVGWQGYEKLFF	TGTGCCAGCAGCGTAGGTTGGCAGGGATATGAAAAACTGTTTTTT
TRBJ2-5	NA	TRBV7-9	TRBD2	CASSLLAGGEETQYF	TGTGCCAGCAGCCTACTAGCGGGGGGTGAAGAGACCCAGTACTTC
TRBJ1-2	NA	TRBV3-1/TRBV3-2	NA	CASSWAGKEYGYTF	TGTGCCAGCAGCTGGGCAGGGAAAGAGTATGGCTACACCTTC
TRBJ1-1	NA	TRBV4-3	NA	CASSQGARTEAFF	TGCGCCAGCAGCCAAGGGGCCCGCACTGAAGCTTTCTTT
TRBJ1-1	NA	TRBV5-4	TRBD1	CASSSRTGGGEAFF	TGTGCCAGCAGCTCGAGGACAGGGGGCGGTGAAGCTTTCTTT
TRBJ2-3	NA	TRBV9	TRBD1	CASSVALTGGGLTDTQYF	TGTGCCAGCAGCGTAGCGCTCACAGGGGGCGGTCTCACAGATACGCAGTATTTT
TRBJ2-3	NA	TRBV10-3	TRBD2	CAISETSGGARSQYF	TGTGCCATCAGTGAGACTAGCGGGGGGGCCCGGTCGCAGTATTTT
TRBJ1-1	NA	TRBV20-1	TRBD1	CSAIEGARPEAFF	TGCAGTGCTATTGAGGGGGCTAGGCCTGAAGCTTTCTTT
TRBJ2-5	NA	TRBV13	TRBD2	CASSTPSSGGARETQYF	TGTGCCAGCAGCACCCCCTCTAGCGGGGGGGCACGAGAGACCCAGTACTTC
TRBJ1-2	NA	TRBV4-1	TRBD1	CASRFGTGGTNYGYTF	TGCGCCAGCAGGTTCGGGACAGGGGGCACTAACTATGGCTACACCTTC
TRBJ1-5	NA	TRBV5-6	TRBD1	CASSRTGGGDQPQHF	TGTGCCAGCAGCAGGACAGGGGGCGGTGATCAGCCCCAGCATTTT
TRBJ2-3	NA	TRBV5-6	NA	CASSLLHTQYF	TGTGCCAGCAGCTTACTACACACGCAGTATTTT
TRBJ1-5	NA	TRBV6-5	TRBD1	CASNDRADQPQHF	TGTGCCAGCAACGACAGGGCTGATCAGCCCCAGCATTTT
TRBJ1-1	NA	TRBV29-1	TRBD1	CSVDRQGRTEAFF	TGCAGCGTAGACCGACAGGGGAGGACTGAAGCTTTCTTT
TRBJ1-5	NA	TRBV7-2	NA	CASSSGGYQPQHF	TGTGCCAGCAGCTCCGGGGGGTATCAGCCCCAGCATTTT
TRBJ1-2	few	TRBV2	NA	CASSERQGYGYTF	TGTGCCAGCAGTGAGAGGCAGGGATATGGCTACACCTTC